The 7 T cell receptor beta chains below were found in one sample sequenced in a study of T cells in Graves' hyperthyroidism and ophthalmopathy. TCR beta CDR3 region amplification was performed from RNA transcripts. First-round RT-PCR of the TCR CDR3 relied on the HTBI primer set. Each CDR3 protein gets one entry after TCRdb re-called the multiplex PCR reads with MiXCR. The top ten clones hold less than 25% of a sample with about 380,000 distinct CDR3 sequences, 13% of them seen once. Input material: blood. Receptors were obtained from a man aged 30 to 39 with Graves' hyperthyroidism that later progressed to Graves' ophthalmopathy.

The chain links TRBV6-1 to TRBJ1-4; D call uncertain. The V end was cut by 2 bases, the J end by 7 bases, with 14 bases between. The CDR3 is made up of 15 amino acids. Germline V gives CDR1 MNHNS, CDR2 SASEGT. The CDR3 here is CASSEIDVRGEKLFF. DNA of the CDR3: TGTGCCAGCAGTGAAATAGATGTACGGGGTGAAAAACTGTTTTTT.

This clonotype was detected many times. This chain uses TRBV12-3 or TRBV12-4 with TRBJ1-1; 8 bases are a match to TRBD1. The CDR3 has 15 amino acids. J gave up 4 bases and V 0 bases, and 4 bases lay outside the gene matches. For the CDR3, the DNA is TGTGCCAGCAGTTTAGCCAGGGGGCGCGGCACTGAAGCTTTCTTT. It translates to CASSLARGRGTEAFF.

Points on this clonotype: This may stem from a read error, because a much larger clone lies one nucleotide away. The rearrangement links TRBV9 to TRBJ2-1; D gene uncertain. Per germline, CDR1 SGDLS and CDR2 YYNGEE. The CDR3 covers 14 residues. The CDR3 DNA follows: TGTGCCAGCAGTGAGGAAGGTTTTGGCAATGTGCAGTTCTTC. Residues: CASSEEGFGNVQFF.

In its sample, this clonotype was seen many times. The chain carries TRBV7-8 and TRBJ1-5, with D maybe TRBD1 (5 bases). The CDR3 is made up of 15 amino acids. Germline CDR1 and CDR2: SGHVS and FQNEAQ. V was trimmed by 5 bases and J by 4 bases, leaving 15 bases between them. For the CDR3, the DNA is TGTGCCAGCAGCAGCGGGGCTCGTTTAAATCAGCCCCAGCATTTT. Its translation is CASSSGARLNQPQHF. Supplemented by reference TRBV7-8 and TRBJ1-5, the full variable domain reads GAGVSQSPRYKVAKRGQDVALRCDPISGHVSLFWYQQALGQGPEFLTYFQNEAQLDKSGLPSDRFFAERPEGSVSTLKIQRTQQEDSAVYLCASSSGARLNQPQHFGDGTRLSIL.

This clonotype was seen a handful of times. The chain joins TRBV7-9 to TRBJ2-5; D is possibly TRBD1 (5 bases). This CDR3 has 14 residues. Trimming shortened V by 5 bases and J by 0 bases, and 10 bases separated the two germline ends. Germline V gene sequence: CDR1 SEHNR, CDR2 FQNEAQ (reference sequence). The CDR3, as DNA: TGTGCCAGCAGCACCCGACAGCACCAAGAGACCCAGTACTTC. Protein product: CASSTRQHQETQYF.

Comments on this clonotype: A read error may be the cause here, since a much bigger clone is one base away. The V gene is TRBV7-2, the J gene TRBJ2-1; D is ambiguous. The CDR3 is made up of 13 amino acids. The germline CDR1 and CDR2 sequences are SGHTA and FQGNSA. CDR3 region: CASNSWSYNAQFF. Here the CDR3 DNA reads TGTGCCAGCAATAGCTGGTCCTACAATGCGCAGTTCTTC.

This clonotype was seen ten or more times. This chain links TRBV3-1 with TRBJ1-1; D not resolved. This CDR3 is 12 amino acids long. V was shortened by 1 base and J by 4 bases, with 4 bases between the two germline ends. Germline values: CDR1 LGHDT, CDR2 YNNKEL (reference sequence). CDR3 region: CASSQGSTEAFF. CDR3 coding DNA: TGTGCCAGCAGCCAAGGCTCCACTGAAGCTTTCTTT.